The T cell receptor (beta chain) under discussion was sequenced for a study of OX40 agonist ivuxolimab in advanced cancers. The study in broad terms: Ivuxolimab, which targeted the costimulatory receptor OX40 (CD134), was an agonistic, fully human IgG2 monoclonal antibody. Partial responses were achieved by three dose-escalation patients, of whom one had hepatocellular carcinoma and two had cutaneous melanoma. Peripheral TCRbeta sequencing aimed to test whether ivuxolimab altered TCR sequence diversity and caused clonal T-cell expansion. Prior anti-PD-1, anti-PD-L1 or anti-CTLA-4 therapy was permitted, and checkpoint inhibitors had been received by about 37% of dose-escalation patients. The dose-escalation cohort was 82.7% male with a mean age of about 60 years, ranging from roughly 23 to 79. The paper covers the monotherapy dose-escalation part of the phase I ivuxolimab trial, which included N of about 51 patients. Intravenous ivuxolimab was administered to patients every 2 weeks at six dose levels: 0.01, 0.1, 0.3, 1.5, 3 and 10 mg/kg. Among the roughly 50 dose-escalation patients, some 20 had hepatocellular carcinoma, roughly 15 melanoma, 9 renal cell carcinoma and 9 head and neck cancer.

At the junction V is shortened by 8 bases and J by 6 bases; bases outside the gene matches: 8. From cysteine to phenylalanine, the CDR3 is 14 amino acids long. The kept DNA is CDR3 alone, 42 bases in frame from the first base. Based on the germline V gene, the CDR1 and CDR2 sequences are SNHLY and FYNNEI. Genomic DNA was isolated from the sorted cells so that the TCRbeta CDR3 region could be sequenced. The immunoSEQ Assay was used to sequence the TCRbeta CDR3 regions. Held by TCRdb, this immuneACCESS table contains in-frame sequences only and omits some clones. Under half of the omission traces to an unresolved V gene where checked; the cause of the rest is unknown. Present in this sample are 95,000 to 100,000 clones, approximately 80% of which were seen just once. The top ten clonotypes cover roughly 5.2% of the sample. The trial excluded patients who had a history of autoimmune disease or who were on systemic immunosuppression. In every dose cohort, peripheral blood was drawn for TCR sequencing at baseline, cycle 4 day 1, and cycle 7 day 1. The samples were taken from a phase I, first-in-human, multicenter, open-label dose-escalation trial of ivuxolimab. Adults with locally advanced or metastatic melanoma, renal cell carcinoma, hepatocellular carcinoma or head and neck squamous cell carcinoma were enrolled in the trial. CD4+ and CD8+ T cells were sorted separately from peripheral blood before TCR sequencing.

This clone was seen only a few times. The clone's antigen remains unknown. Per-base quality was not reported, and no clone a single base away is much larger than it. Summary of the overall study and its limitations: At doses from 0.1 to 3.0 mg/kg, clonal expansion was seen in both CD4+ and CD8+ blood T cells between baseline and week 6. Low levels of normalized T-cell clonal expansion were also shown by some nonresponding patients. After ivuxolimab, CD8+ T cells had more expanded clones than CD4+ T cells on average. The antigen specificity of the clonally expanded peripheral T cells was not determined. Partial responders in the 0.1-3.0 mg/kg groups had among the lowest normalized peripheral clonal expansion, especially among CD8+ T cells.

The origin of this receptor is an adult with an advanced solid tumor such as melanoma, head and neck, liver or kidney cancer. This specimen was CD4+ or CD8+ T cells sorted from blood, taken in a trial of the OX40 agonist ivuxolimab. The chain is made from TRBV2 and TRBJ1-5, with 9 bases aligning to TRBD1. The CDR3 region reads CASVGTGRGQPQHF. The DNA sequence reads TGTGCCAGCGTAGGGACAGGGAGGGGTCAGCCCCAGCATTTT. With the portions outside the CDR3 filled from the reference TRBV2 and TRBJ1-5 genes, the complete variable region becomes EPEVTQTPSHQVTQMGQEVILRCVPISNHLYFYWYRQILGQKVEFLVSFYNNEISEKSEIFDDQFSVERPDGSNFTLKIRSTKLEDSAMYFCASVGTGRGQPQHFGDGTRLSIL.